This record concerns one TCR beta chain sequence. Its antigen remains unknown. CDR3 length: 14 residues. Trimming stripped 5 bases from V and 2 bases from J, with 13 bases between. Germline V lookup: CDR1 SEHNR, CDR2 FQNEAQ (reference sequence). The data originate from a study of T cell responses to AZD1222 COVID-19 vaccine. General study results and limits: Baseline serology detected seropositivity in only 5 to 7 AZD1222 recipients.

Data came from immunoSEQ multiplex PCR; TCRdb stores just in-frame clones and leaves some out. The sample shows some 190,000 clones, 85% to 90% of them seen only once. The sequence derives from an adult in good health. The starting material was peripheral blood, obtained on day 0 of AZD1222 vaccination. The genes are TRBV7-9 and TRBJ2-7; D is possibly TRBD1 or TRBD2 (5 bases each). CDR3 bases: TGTGCCAGCAGCCCCGGGACCATAGCCTACGAGCAGTACTTC. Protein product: CASSPGTIAYEQYF.